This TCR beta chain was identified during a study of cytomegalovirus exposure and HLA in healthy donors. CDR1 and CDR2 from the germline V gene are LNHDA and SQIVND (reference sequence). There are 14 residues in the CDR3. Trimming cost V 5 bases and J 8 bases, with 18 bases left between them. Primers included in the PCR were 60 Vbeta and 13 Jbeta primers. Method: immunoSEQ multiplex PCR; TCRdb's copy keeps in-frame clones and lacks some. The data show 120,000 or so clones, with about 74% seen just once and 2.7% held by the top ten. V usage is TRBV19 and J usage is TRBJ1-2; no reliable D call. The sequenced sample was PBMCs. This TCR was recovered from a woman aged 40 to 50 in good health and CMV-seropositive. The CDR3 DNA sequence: TGTGCCAGTAGTGGCCGGAGCTCCTTTACCGGCTACACCTTC. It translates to CASSGRSSFTGYTF.